Presented here are 11 T cell receptor beta chains from one specimen sequenced in a study of OX40 agonist ivuxolimab in advanced cancers. Assay: immunoSEQ multiplex PCR; the TCRdb copy retains only in-frame clones and omits some. Of fewer than 11,000 clones listed, over 65% were seen once; the top ten hold 22%. Sequences were derived from CD4+ or CD8+ T cells sorted from blood, sampled in a trial of the OX40 agonist ivuxolimab. The source is an adult with an advanced solid tumor such as melanoma, head and neck, liver or kidney cancer.

By its share, this clone is large. The genes are TRBV7-9 and TRBJ1-2, with D maybe TRBD1 (5 bases). CDR3 length: 11 amino acids. V was cut by 1 base and J by 10 bases, with 7 bases left in between. Per germline, CDR1 SEHNR and CDR2 FQNEAQ (reference sequence). CDR3 region: CASSLGGYYTF. In DNA, the CDR3 is TGTGCCAGCAGCTTAGGGGGGTACTACACCTTC. The complete variable domain, with remaining parts taken from reference TRBV7-9 and TRBJ1-2, reads DTGVSQNPRHKITKRGQNVTFRCDPISEHNRLYWYRQTLGQGPEFLTYFQNEAQLEKSRLLSDRFSAERPKGSFSTLEIQRTEQGDSAMYLCASSLGGYYTFGSGTRLTVV.

The chain employs TRBV7-2 and TRBJ2-1; 11 bases match TRBD2. The length of the CDR3 is 17 residues. The V gene's germline CDR1 is SGHTA and CDR2 FQGNSA. Trimming at V came to 5 bases and at J to 0 bases, leaving 6 bases not matched to a gene. The chain's CDR3 is CASSPWTSGYSYNEQFF. CDR3 nucleotide sequence: TGTGCCAGCAGCCCCTGGACTAGCGGGTACTCCTACAATGAGCAGTTCTTC.

CDR3 in DNA: TGTGCCAGCACCCCGGTGAGGGGCTCCTACGAGCAGTACTTC. It codes for CASTPVRGSYEQYF. V and J are TRBV7-9 and TRBJ2-7; tentatively, D is TRBD1 or TRBD2 (5 bases each). V was pared by 7 bases and J by 0 bases, with 13 bases between. CDR3 length equals 14 residues. CDR1 and CDR2 from the germline V gene are SEHNR and FQNEAQ (reference sequence).

CDR3 sequence: CASGVGGGNIYEQYF. As DNA, the CDR3 is TGTGCCAGCGGGGTTGGTGGGGGTAATATATACGAGCAGTACTTC. The chain links TRBV13 to TRBJ2-7, with D possibly called TRBD1 or TRBD2 (5 bases each). Trimming removed 8 bases at V and 4 bases at J, with 21 bases between. The CDR3 has 15 amino acids. CDR1 and CDR2 from the germline V gene are PRHDT and FYEKMQ (reference sequence).

This clone was seen only once. The rearrangement joins TRBV2 to TRBJ1-3, with D perhaps matching TRBD1 (5 bases). This CDR3 has 11 residues. With 10 bases removed from V and 4 bases from J, the gap between germline ends came to 8 bases. Germline V CDR1 and CDR2: SNHLY, FYNNEI. CDR3 in DNA: TGTGCCAACGGGGGGGGAAACACCATATATTTT. Translated, it gives CANGGGNTIYF.

The chain carries TRBV4-2 and TRBJ2-5; D gene uncertain. There are 17 residues in the CDR3. The V and J ends lost 6 bases and 3 bases respectively, with 23 bases between them. In germline, CDR1 is LGHNA, CDR2 YNFKEQ. The CDR3 DNA follows: TGTGCCAGCAGTCACGCCGACGAACGAGAGGTTGAAGAGACCCAGTACTTC. It codes for CASSHADEREVEETQYF.

The chain joins TRBV7-2 to TRBJ2-3; maybe TRBD2 (6 bases). Trimming pared 4 bases from V and 6 bases from J, leaving 8 bases between. Per germline, CDR1 SGHTA and CDR2 FQGNSA. This CDR3 is built from 12 residues. The CDR3 protein is CASSSGGDTQYF. The CDR3 DNA reads as TGTGCCAGCAGCTCCGGGGGTGATACGCAGTATTTT.

The genes are TRBV9 and TRBJ2-7; TRBD2 matches 7 bases. This CDR3 has 11 residues. Germline V CDR1 and CDR2: SGDLS, YYNGEE. Unmatched junction bases numbered 2, after V lost 4 bases and J lost 7 bases. CDR3 in amino acids: CASSPGGEQYF. Written as DNA, the CDR3 is TGTGCCAGCAGCCCCGGGGGGGAGCAGTACTTC.

The V call is TRBV7-6, the J call TRBJ2-5; possibly TRBD1 for D (7 bases). The V end was cut by 2 bases, the J end by 4 bases, with 14 bases between. The CDR3 contains 15 residues. Germline assignment: CDR1 SGHVS and CDR2 FNYEAQ. This CDR3 reads CASSLNRQGGETQYF. CDR3 in DNA: TGTGCCAGCAGCTTAAATCGGCAGGGGGGAGAGACCCAGTACTTC.

The V gene is TRBV29-1, the J gene TRBJ1-2, with a weak D call TRBD1 (6 bases). V was pared by 7 bases and J by 2 bases, with 17 bases between. CDR3 length equals 14 residues. Germline V CDR1 and CDR2: SQVTM, ANQGSEA. The CDR3: CSAEGGRENYGYTF. CDR3 in DNA: TGCAGCGCCGAGGGGGGCAGGGAGAACTATGGCTACACCTTC.

The rearrangement links TRBV27 to TRBJ1-2; D ambiguous. V was clipped by 6 bases and J by 3 bases, with 17 bases between them. Germline assignment: CDR1 MNHEY and CDR2 SMNVEV (reference sequence). This CDR3 region has 15 residues. CDR3 sequence: CASRQEVWPDYGYTF. For the CDR3, the DNA is TGTGCCAGCAGGCAGGAGGTATGGCCAGACTATGGCTACACCTTC.